This T cell receptor (beta chain) was recovered during a study of neurological immune-mediated disorders. Study-wide results and limits: HTLV-1-associated myelopathy had the most TCR clonal expansion, and multiple sclerosis had the least, less than healthy controls.

Time point specified: longitudinal time-point 2. CDR1 and CDR2 (germline): SEHNR, FQNEAQ (reference sequence). This CDR3 comprises 13 residues. V lost 2 bases to trimming and J lost 6 bases, with 10 bases between them. This clonotype has a count of ten or more. What it binds is not known. Synthesis of cDNA was accomplished via 5'RACE employing 10-nucleotide random UMIs. Every sequencing run drew on 15-18 subjects and yielded over 170 million TCR-beta sequences. In TCRdb, the 5' RACE reads were re-called with MiXCR into one record per CDR3 protein. The sample contains about 49,000 distinct CDR3 sequences, around 13% of which appear only once.

This TCR came from a male donor with HTLV-1-associated myelopathy (HAM/TSP). The sequencing input was PBMCs. This rearrangement joins TRBV7-9 to TRBJ1-1; D unresolved. DNA of the CDR3: TGTGCCAGCAGCTTAACGGCTGACGCTGAAGCTTTCTTT. It codes for CASSLTADAEAFF.